This TCR beta chain was profiled in a study of T-cell reconstitution after alpha-beta-depleted transplantation in children. Whole-study findings and limits: Elevated TCRbeta diversity at day 60 was traced, in some patients, to surviving recipient T cells and thymic progenitors.

CDR1 is SGHAT and CDR2 is FQNNGV in the germline V gene. Trimming removed 8 bases from V and 3 bases from J, with 5 bases in between. CDR3 length: 10 amino acids. This clonotype was recorded at least ten times. Its matching antigen is unknown. Using unique molecular identifiers, the investigators prepared the TCRbeta library. TCRdb re-derived calls from the PCR reads in MiXCR, one entry per CDR3 protein. The sample includes about 300,000 distinct CDR3 sequences, around 10% of them seen just once. The sample here was PBMCs, taken before TCRalphabeta/CD19-depleted stem cell transplant. This clonotype was obtained from a boy in the first two years of life with acute myeloid leukemia, due to receive a stem cell transplant. The chain couples TRBV11-2 to TRBJ2-7; D not resolved. The CDR3 DNA sequence: TGTGCCAGCCAGGACTACGAGCAGTACTTC. Amino acids: CASQDYEQYF.